The table lists the clone carrying this T cell receptor beta chain with many counts. What it binds is unknown. The data stem from a study of T-cell memory formation after mild COVID-19. CDR3 length: 17 residues. CDR1 and CDR2 from the germline V gene are SGHRS and YFSETQ. V was clipped by 0 bases and J by 7 bases; unmatched bases: 9. TCRdb analysed the 5' RACE reads with MiXCR anew, one entry per CDR3 protein. In the table there are hundreds of thousands of distinct CDR3 sequences, over 13% of which are singletons. Study-wide results and caveats: Pre-infection memory contained some responding clones, which suggested that cross-reactive memory had joined. Mainly in CM and EM were contracting CD4+ clones; CD8+ were in EMRA.

The sequence was collected from a man aged 18 to 29 who had mild COVID-19 (a few samples of this study predate the infection). Cell type and time point are not known. This chain joins TRBV5-1 and TRBJ2-1; 11 nucleotides align to TRBD2. Input material: PBMCs or a T cell subset sorted from them (not recorded which). The CDR3 DNA reads as TGCGCCAGCAGCTTGGCCATAGCGGGGGGGAGAAGTAATGAGCAGTTCTTC. Translated: CASSLAIAGGRSNEQFF.